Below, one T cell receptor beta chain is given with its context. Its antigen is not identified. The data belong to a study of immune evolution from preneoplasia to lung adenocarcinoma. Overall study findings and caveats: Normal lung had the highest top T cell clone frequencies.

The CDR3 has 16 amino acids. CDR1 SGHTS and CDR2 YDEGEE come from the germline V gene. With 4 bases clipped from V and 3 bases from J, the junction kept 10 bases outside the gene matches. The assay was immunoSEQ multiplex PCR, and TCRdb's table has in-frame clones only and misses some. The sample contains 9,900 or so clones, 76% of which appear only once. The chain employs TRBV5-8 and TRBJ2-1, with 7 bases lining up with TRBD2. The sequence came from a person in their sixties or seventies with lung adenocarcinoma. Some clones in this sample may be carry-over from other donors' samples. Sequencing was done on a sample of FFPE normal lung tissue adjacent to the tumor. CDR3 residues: CASSLTVGTIYNEQFF. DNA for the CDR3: TGTGCCAGCAGCCTAACGGTCGGGACTATCTACAATGAGCAGTTCTTC.